This passage covers 7 T cell receptor beta chains from one sample sequenced in a study of cytomegalovirus exposure and HLA in healthy donors. The PCR was carried out with 60 Vbeta primers and 13 Jbeta primers. Libraries were prepared by immunoSEQ multiplex PCR; TCRdb keeps only in-frame clonotypes and omits some of them. The repertoire holds some 110,000 clones, with approximately 77% as singletons. The sample consisted of PBMCs. The receptors were sampled from a man over 45 in good health and CMV-seropositive.

The rearrangement joins TRBV6-1 to TRBJ2-1, with D possibly TRBD1 on 6 matching bases. CDR1 is MNHNS and CDR2 is SASEGT in the germline V gene. CDR3 size: 14 residues. V was pared by 4 bases and J by 6 bases, with 13 bases between. CDR3 amino acids: CASSATRQANEQFF. In DNA, the CDR3 is TGTGCCAGCAGTGCCACCCGACAGGCCAATGAGCAGTTCTTC.

The chain combines TRBV7-3 with TRBJ2-3; D unclear. V was cut by 2 bases and J by 4 bases, with 4 bases left in between. Germline-derived CDR1 and CDR2 are SGHTA and FQGTGA. The CDR3 covers 12 residues. CDR3 region: CASSLPSDTQYF. The CDR3 bases are TGTGCCAGCAGCTTACCTTCAGATACGCAGTATTTT.

The CDR3 coding sequence is TGTGCCAGCAGCTCGTCTAGCGGGAGGGTGTACAATGAGCAGTTCTTC. Translating gives CASSSSSGRVYNEQFF. V usage is TRBV5-4 and J usage is TRBJ2-1; TRBD2 agrees at 12 bases. Germline CDR1 and CDR2: SGHNT and YYREEE (reference sequence). V trimming: 3 bases; J trimming: 4 bases; junction bases outside the gene matches: 5. This CDR3 has 16 amino acids.

This clone was picked up one time. The J gene is TRBJ2-1, the V gene TRBV7-6; 7 bases align to TRBD2. Germline V gene lookup returns CDR1 SGHVS and CDR2 FNYEAQ. With 1 base clipped from V and 7 bases from J, the junction kept 7 bases outside the gene matches. This CDR3 has 15 residues. DNA for the CDR3: TGTGCCAGCAGCTTAGTTTCTAGCGGAGTGAATGAGCAGTTCTTC. Its protein product is CASSLVSSGVNEQFF.

The V and J genes are TRBV6-1 and TRBJ1-2; 8 nucleotides align to TRBD1. V shed 1 base and J 10 bases; nucleotides not matched to a gene: 2. CDR1 MNHNS and CDR2 SASEGT come from the germline V gene. There are 12 residues in the CDR3. This CDR3 is CASSEGTGPYTF. CDR3 DNA: TGTGCCAGCAGTGAAGGGACAGGGCCCTACACCTTC.

CDR3 sequence: CASSDGTSGTYNEQFF. In nucleotides, the CDR3 is TGTGCCAGCAGTGACGGGACTAGCGGGACTTACAATGAGCAGTTCTTC. The chain is built from TRBV2 and TRBJ2-1; 13 bases map to TRBD2. CDR1 is SNHLY and CDR2 is FYNNEI in the germline V gene. V dropped 3 bases and J dropped 4; count of bases not matched to a gene: 3. This CDR3 is built from 16 residues. Combining the CDR3 with reference TRBV2 and TRBJ2-1 gives the whole variable domain EPEVTQTPSHQVTQMGQEVILRCVPISNHLYFYWYRQILGQKVEFLVSFYNNEISEKSEIFDDQFSVERPDGSNFTLKIRSTKLEDSAMYFCASSDGTSGTYNEQFFGPGTRLTVL.

CDR3 bases: TGTGCCAGTAGTAAGATGGGCGGAGACAGTTTCTCTGGAAACACCATATATTTT. Translated: CASSKMGGDSFSGNTIYF. The V and J genes are TRBV19 and TRBJ1-3; maybe TRBD1 (5 bases). This CDR3 contains 18 residues. V was trimmed by 4 bases and J by 0 bases, leaving 19 bases between them. Germline values: CDR1 LNHDA, CDR2 SQIVND (reference sequence).